This T cell receptor (beta chain) comes out of a study of cytomegalovirus exposure and HLA in healthy donors. Study-level points and caveats: Later on, analysis showed that most CMV-associated TCR beta chains appeared to be HLA-restricted. In a later analysis, TCR beta V- and J-gene trimming was associated with a missense DCLRE1C variant.

The CDR3 spans 13 residues. From germline, CDR1 is SGHTS and CDR2 YDEGEE. A word on this clone: Its target is not known. The junction shows a germline mismatch at one end, possibly a read error.

PCR involved 60 Vbeta and 13 Jbeta primers. Sequenced by immunoSEQ multiplex PCR; TCRdb stores in-frame clones only, minus some. The profile shows over 60,000 clones, about 81% of them singletons. This TCR came from a man in his 70s in good health and CMV-seronegative. The chain carries TRBV5-8 and TRBJ2-7; 15 bases fit TRBD2. The sample comprised PBMCs. As DNA, the CDR3 is TGTGCCAGCAGCCGTGGACTAGCGGGAGGGCCCCGGTTC. Amino acids: CASSRGLAGGPRF.